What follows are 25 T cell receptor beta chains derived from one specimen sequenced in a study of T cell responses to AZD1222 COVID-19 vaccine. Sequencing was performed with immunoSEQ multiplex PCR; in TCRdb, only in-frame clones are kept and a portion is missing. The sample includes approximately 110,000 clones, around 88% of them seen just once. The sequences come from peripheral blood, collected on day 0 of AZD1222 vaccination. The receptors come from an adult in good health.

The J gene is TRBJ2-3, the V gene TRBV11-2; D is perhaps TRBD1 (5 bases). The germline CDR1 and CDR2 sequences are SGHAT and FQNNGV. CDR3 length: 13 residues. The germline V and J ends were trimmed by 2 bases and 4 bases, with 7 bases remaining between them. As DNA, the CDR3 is TGTGCCAGCAGCTTAATGGGGCCAGATACGCAGTATTTT. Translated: CASSLMGPDTQYF. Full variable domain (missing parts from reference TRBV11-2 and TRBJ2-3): EAGVAQSPRYKIIEKRQSVAFWCNPISGHATLYWYQQILGQGPKLLIQFQNNGVVDDSQLPKDRFSAERLKGVDSTLKIQPAKLEDSAVYLCASSLMGPDTQYFGPGTRLTVL.

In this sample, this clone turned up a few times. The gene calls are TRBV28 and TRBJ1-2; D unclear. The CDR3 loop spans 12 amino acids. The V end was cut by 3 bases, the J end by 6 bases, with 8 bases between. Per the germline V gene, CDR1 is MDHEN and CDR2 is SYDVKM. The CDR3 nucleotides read TGTGCCAGCAGTTTGGAGGGTAATGGCTACACCTTC. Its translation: CASSLEGNGYTF.

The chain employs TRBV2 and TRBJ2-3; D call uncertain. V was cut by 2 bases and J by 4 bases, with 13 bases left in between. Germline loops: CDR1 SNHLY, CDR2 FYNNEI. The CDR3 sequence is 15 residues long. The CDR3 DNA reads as TGTGCCAGCAGTGAACCCGGCCCACGGGCAGATACGCAGTATTTT. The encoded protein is CASSEPGPRADTQYF.

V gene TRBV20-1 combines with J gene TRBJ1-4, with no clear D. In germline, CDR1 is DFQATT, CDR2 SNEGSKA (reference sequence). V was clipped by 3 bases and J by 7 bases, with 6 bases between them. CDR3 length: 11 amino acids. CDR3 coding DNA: TGCAGTGCTAGCGTGCGTGAAAAACTGTTTTTT. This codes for CSASVREKLFF.

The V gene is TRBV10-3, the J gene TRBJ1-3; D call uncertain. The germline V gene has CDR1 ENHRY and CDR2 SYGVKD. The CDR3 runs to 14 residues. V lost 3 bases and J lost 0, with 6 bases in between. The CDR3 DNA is TGTGCCATCAGTGAAAGGGACTCTGGAAACACCATATATTTT. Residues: CAISERDSGNTIYF.

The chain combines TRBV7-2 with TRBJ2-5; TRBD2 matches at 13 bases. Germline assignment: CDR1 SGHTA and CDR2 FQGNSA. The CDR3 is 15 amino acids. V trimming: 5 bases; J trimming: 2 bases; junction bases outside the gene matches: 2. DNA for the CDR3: TGTGCCAGCAGCCGGACTAGCGGGGGACAAGAGACCCAGTACTTC. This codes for CASSRTSGGQETQYF.

CDR3 DNA sequence: TGTGCCAGCAGTGAACGTAGGGGTTCACCCCTCCACTTT. The encoded protein is CASSERRGSPLHF. The chain uses TRBV6-4 and TRBJ1-6, with D maybe TRBD1 (5 bases). V lost 3 bases to trimming and J lost 9 bases, with 9 bases between them. Germline V gene lookup returns CDR1 MRHNA and CDR2 SNTAGT. The CDR3 is made up of 13 amino acids.

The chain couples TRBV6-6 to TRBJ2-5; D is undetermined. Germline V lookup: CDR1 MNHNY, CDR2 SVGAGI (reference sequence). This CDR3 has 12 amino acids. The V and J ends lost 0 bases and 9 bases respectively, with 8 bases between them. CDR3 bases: TGTGCCAGCAGTTACTCGAATTATCCCCAGTACTTC. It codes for CASSYSNYPQYF.

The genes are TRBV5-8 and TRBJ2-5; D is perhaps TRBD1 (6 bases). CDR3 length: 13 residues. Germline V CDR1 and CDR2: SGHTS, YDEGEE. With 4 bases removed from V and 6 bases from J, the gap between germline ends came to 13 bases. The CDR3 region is CASSLGAQKTQYF. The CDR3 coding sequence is TGTGCCAGCAGCCTGGGGGCACAAAAGACCCAGTACTTC.

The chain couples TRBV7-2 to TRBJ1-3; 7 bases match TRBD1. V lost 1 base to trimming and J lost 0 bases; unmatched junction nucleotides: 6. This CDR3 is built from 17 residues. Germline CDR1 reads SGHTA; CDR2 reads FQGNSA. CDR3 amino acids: CASSLVGGLSSGNTIYF. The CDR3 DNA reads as TGTGCCAGCAGCTTAGTAGGGGGCCTGAGCTCTGGAAACACCATATATTTT.

The CDR3 here is CASSLGGVTGELFF. In nucleotides, the CDR3 is TGTGCCAGCAGCTTAGGAGGCGTCACCGGGGAGCTGTTTTTT. The rearrangement links TRBV7-2 to TRBJ2-2; unclear D gene. Germline-derived CDR1 and CDR2 are SGHTA and FQGNSA. Trimming shortened V by 1 base and J by 4 bases, and 7 bases separated the two germline ends. This CDR3 spans 14 amino acids.

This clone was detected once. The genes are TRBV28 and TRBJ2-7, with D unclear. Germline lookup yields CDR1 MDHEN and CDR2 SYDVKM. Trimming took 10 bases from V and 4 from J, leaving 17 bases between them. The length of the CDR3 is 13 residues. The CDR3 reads CATWTEQRYEQYF. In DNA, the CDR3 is TGTGCCACCTGGACGGAGCAAAGGTACGAGCAGTACTTC.

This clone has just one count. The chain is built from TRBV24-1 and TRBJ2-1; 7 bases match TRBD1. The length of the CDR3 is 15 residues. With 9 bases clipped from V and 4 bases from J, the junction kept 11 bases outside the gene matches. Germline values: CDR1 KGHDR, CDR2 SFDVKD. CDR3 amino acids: CATGPQGSLYNEQFF. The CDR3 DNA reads TGTGCCACCGGACCACAGGGGTCCTTATACAATGAGCAGTTCTTC.

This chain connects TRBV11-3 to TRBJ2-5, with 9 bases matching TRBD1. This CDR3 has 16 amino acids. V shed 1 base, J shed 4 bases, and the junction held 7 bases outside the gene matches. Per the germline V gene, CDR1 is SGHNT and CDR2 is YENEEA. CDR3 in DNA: TGTGCCAGCAGCTTAGGGGACAGGGTGGAACCAGAGACCCAGTACTTC. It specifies CASSLGDRVEPETQYF.

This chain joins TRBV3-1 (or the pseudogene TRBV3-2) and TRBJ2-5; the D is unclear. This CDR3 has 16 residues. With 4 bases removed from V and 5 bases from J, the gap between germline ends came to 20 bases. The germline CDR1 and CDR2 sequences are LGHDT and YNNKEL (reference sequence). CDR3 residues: CASSPYGLGSRETQYF. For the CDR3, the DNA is TGTGCCAGCAGCCCATACGGGTTGGGCAGTAGGGAGACCCAGTACTTC.

The CDR3 is CATSRERNTEAFF. Here the CDR3 DNA reads TGTGCCACCAGCAGAGAGCGGAACACTGAAGCTTTCTTT. The chain uses TRBV15 and TRBJ1-1; D remains unclear. Per the germline V gene, CDR1 is LNHNV and CDR2 is YYDKDF (reference sequence). The CDR3 spans 13 residues. The V gene lost 0 bases and the J gene lost 1 base, with 3 bases spanning the gap.

CDR3 nucleotide sequence: TGTGCCAGCAGCTCTGCCGGGACAGGGACCTACAATGAGCAGTTCTTC. Protein: CASSSAGTGTYNEQFF. The V and J genes are TRBV7-2 and TRBJ2-1; 9 nucleotides match TRBD1. Germline assignment: CDR1 SGHTA and CDR2 FQGNSA. With 4 bases clipped from V and 2 bases from J, the junction kept 6 bases outside the gene matches. This CDR3 comprises 16 residues.

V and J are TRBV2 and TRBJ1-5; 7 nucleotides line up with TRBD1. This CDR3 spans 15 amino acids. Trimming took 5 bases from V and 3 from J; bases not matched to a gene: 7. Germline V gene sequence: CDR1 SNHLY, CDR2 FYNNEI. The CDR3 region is CASSTGQTINQPQHF. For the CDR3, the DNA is TGTGCCAGCAGTACGGGACAGACTATCAATCAGCCCCAGCATTTT.

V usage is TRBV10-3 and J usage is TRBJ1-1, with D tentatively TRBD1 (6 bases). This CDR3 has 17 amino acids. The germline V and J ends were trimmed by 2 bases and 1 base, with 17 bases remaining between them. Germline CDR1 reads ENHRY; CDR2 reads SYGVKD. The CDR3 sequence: CAISELRGARWNTEAFF. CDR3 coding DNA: TGTGCCATCAGTGAGCTTAGGGGGGCTCGGTGGAACACTGAAGCTTTCTTT.

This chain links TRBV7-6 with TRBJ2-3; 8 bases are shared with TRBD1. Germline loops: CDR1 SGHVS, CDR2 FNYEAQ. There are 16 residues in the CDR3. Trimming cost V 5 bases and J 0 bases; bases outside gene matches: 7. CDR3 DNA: TGTGCCAGCAGCCCTTACCGACAGGGGAGCACAGATACGCAGTATTTT. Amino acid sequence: CASSPYRQGSTDTQYF.

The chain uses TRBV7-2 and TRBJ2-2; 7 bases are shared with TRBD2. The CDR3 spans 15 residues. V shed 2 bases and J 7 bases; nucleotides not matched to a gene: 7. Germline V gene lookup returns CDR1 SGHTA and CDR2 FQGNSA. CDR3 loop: CASSLRTSLGGELFF. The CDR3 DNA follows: TGTGCCAGCAGCTTAAGGACTAGTCTCGGCGGGGAGCTGTTTTTT. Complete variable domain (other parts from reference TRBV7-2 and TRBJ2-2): GAGVSQSPSNKVTEKGKDVELRCDPISGHTALYWYRQSLGQGLEFLIYFQGNSAPDKSGLPSDRFSAERTGGSVSTLTIQRTQQEDSAVYLCASSLRTSLGGELFFGEGSRLTVL.

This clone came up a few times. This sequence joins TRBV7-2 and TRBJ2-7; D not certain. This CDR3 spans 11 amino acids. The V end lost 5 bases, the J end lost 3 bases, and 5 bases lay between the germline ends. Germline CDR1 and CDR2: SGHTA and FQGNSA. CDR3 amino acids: CASSLLYEQYF. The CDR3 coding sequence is TGTGCCAGCAGCCTACTCTACGAGCAGTACTTC.

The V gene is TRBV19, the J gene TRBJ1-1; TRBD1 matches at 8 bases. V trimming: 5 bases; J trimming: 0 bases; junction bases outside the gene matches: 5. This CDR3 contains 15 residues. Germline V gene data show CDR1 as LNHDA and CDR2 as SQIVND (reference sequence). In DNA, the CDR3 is TGTGCCAGTAGTGAGGACAGGGTGGTGAACACTGAAGCTTTCTTT. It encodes CASSEDRVVNTEAFF.

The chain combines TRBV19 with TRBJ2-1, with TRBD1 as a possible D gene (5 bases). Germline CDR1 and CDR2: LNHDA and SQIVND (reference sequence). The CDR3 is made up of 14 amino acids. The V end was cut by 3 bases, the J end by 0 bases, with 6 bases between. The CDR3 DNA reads TGTGCCAGTAGTATTGGGGCCTCCTACAATGAGCAGTTCTTC. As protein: CASSIGASYNEQFF.

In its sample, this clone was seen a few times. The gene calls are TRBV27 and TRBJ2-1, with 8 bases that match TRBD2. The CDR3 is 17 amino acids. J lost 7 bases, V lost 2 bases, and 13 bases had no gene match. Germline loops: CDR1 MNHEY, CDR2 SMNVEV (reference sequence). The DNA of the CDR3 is TGTGCCAGCAGTTTAAAGGGCGGGGGGACTCTTACGAATGAGCAGTTCTTC. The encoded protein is CASSLKGGGTLTNEQFF.